The 20 T cell receptor beta chains listed next were all sequenced from one sample in a study of PD-L1 blockade in urothelial cancer (dated by TCRdb to 2017 to 2019). Libraries came from the immunoSEQ multiplex PCR assay. TCRdb carries this immuneACCESS record with in-frame sequences only. Its versions omit some clonotypes, under half of them owing to an unresolved V gene in the studies checked, with the rest unexplained. The sample yields tens of thousands of clones; around 89% were counted once. Around 1.5% of the sample goes to the ten largest clones. The time point tag for this specimen amounts to: pretreatment peripheral blood. The sample here was PBMCs, taken around atezolizumab (anti-PD-L1) treatment. These receptors came from a man aged 60 to 69 with urothelial cancer.

V usage is TRBV5-1 and J usage is TRBJ2-5; D is perhaps TRBD1 (6 bases). The germline CDR1 and CDR2 sequences are SGHRS and YFSETQ. This CDR3 spans 14 amino acids. Deletions cut 0 bases from V and 4 bases from J, with 10 bases between. CDR3 DNA sequence: TGCGCCAGCAGCTTGGAACAGGGAACAGAGACCCAGTACTTC. The encoded protein is CASSLEQGTETQYF.

This chain joins TRBV5-1 and TRBJ2-2; 11 nucleotides agree with TRBD1. Germline lookup yields CDR1 SGHRS and CDR2 YFSETQ. V shed 1 base, J shed 5 bases, and the junction held 4 bases outside the gene matches. The CDR3 covers 16 residues. The CDR3 DNA is TGCGCCAGCAGCTTGTTGGGACAGGGGGGTACCGGGGAGCTGTTTTTT. It translates to CASSLLGQGGTGELFF.

The chain uses TRBV7-2 and TRBJ2-3, with D perhaps TRBD2 (5 bases). The CDR3 has 15 residues. V dropped 5 bases and J dropped 0 bases, with 12 bases sitting between them. CDR1 and CDR2 (germline): SGHTA, FQGNSA. The CDR3 DNA follows: TGTGCCAGCAGCCCGGGGTTTCCTAGCACAGATACGCAGTATTTT. Its translation is CASSPGFPSTDTQYF.

This clone was seen more than once but under ten times. Other DNA sequences from this sample encode an identical CDR3 as well. The CDR3 region has the DNA TGTGCCAGCAGCGCGGACAGGACCTCCTACGAGCAGTACTTC. Translating it yields CASSADRTSYEQYF. V is TRBV2 and J is TRBJ2-7; TRBD1 matches at 7 bases. In germline, CDR1 is SNHLY, CDR2 FYNNEI. J gave up 0 bases and V 6 bases, and 5 bases lay outside the gene matches. The length of the CDR3 is 14 residues. Full variable domain (outside the CDR3, taken from reference TRBV2 and TRBJ2-7): EPEVTQTPSHQVTQMGQEVILRCVPISNHLYFYWYRQILGQKVEFLVSFYNNEISEKSEIFDDQFSVERPDGSNFTLKIRSTKLEDSAMYFCASSADRTSYEQYFGPGTRLTVT.

The chain combines TRBV7-2 with TRBJ1-3; 7 bases line up with TRBD1. Germline assignment: CDR1 SGHTA and CDR2 FQGNSA. The CDR3 is 15 residues long. V shed 3 bases, J shed 4 bases, and the junction held 6 bases outside the gene matches. Here the CDR3 DNA reads TGTGCCAGCAGCTTTAAGGGGGCGATAGGAAACACCATATATTTT. It translates to CASSFKGAIGNTIYF.

The chain joins TRBV6-6 to TRBJ1-1; 10 bases align to TRBD1. Losses at the gene ends were 5 bases for V and 4 bases for J; bases not matched to a gene: 1. Per germline, CDR1 MNHNY and CDR2 SVGAGI (reference sequence). The CDR3 consists of 13 residues. This CDR3 reads CASSRDRGTEAFF. CDR3 in DNA: TGTGCCAGCAGTAGGGACAGGGGCACTGAAGCTTTCTTT.

The V gene is TRBV7-2, the J gene TRBJ1-2, with a possible D match to TRBD1 (6 bases). Trimming shortened V by 5 bases and J by 8 bases, and 12 bases separated the two germline ends. CDR1 SGHTA and CDR2 FQGNSA come from the germline V gene. The CDR3 consists of 12 residues. The CDR3: CASSPAGGGYTF. CDR3 coding DNA: TGTGCCAGCAGCCCAGCGGGGGGCGGCTACACCTTC.

This chain joins TRBV14 and TRBJ2-7; D is possibly TRBD2 (6 bases). Germline lookup yields CDR1 SGHDN and CDR2 FVKESK. Trimming removed 3 bases at V and 1 base at J, with 19 bases between. This CDR3 spans 17 amino acids. The CDR3 reads CASSQRWSSAGSYEQYF. The DNA of the CDR3 is TGTGCCAGCAGCCAGAGGTGGTCTAGCGCAGGGTCCTACGAGCAGTACTTC.

This chain uses TRBV5-4 with TRBJ2-5; 10 positions agree with TRBD2. The germline CDR1 and CDR2 sequences are SGHNT and YYREEE (reference sequence). V was pared by 4 bases and J by 5 bases, with 11 bases of the junction left unmatched. The CDR3 extends over 16 amino acids. The CDR3 reads CASSPEASGSEETQYF. The CDR3 DNA sequence: TGTGCCAGCAGCCCGGAGGCTAGCGGGAGTGAGGAGACCCAGTACTTC.

This clone was seen just once. The rearrangement uses TRBV10-3 and TRBJ1-5; 9 bases match TRBD1. Germline V gives CDR1 ENHRY, CDR2 SYGVKD. Trimming took 9 bases from V and 7 from J; bases not matched to a gene: 19. The CDR3 sequence is 17 residues long. The CDR3 sequence is CAMRDRERGLRDQPQHF. The CDR3 region has the DNA TGTGCCATGCGGGACAGGGAGAGGGGCCTACGCGACCAGCCCCAGCATTTT.

The chain has TRBV7-2 and TRBJ2-7; 9 nucleotides align to TRBD2. This CDR3 is 17 amino acids long. The J segment lost 5 bases and the V segment lost 1 base, leaving 12 bases of the junction unmatched. Per the germline V gene, CDR1 is SGHTA and CDR2 is FQGNSA. CDR3 nucleotide sequence: TGTGCCAGCAGCTTAGATGCGGGGGGGGGTCTCAGGAACGAGCAGTACTTC. This encodes CASSLDAGGGLRNEQYF.

This rearrangement joins TRBV28 to TRBJ1-3, with D hard to call. The CDR3 has 15 residues. Germline loops: CDR1 MDHEN, CDR2 SYDVKM. Trimming cost V 5 bases and J 0 bases, with 11 bases left between them. The CDR3 protein is CASSPQVDSGNTIYF. The DNA for the CDR3 is TGTGCCAGCAGTCCCCAGGTGGACTCTGGAAACACCATATATTTT. Full variable domain (remainder filled in from reference TRBV28 and TRBJ1-3): DVKVTQSSRYLVKRTGEKVFLECVQDMDHENMFWYRQDPGLGLRLIYFSYDVKMKEKGDIPEGYSVSREKKERFSLILESASTNQTSMYLCASSPQVDSGNTIYFGEGSWLTVV.

The rearrangement links TRBV20-1 to TRBJ2-5, with a weak D call TRBD1 (6 bases). Germline CDR1 and CDR2: DFQATT and SNEGSKA (reference sequence). The CDR3 covers 10 residues. DNA of the CDR3: TGCCTGCTAGGGGGTGAGACCCAGTACTTC. Translating it yields CLLGGETQYF.

The chain joins TRBV10-1 to TRBJ2-2; 8 nucleotides match TRBD1. The CDR3 extends over 17 amino acids. The germline gives CDR1 WNHNN, CDR2 SYGVQD (reference sequence). J was trimmed by 2 bases and V by 2 bases; bases with no gene match: 7. The CDR3 DNA reads TGCGCCAGCAGTGAGGCAGGGGGCGTCCCTAACACCGGGGAGCTGTTTTTT. Translating gives CASSEAGGVPNTGELFF.

V usage is TRBV11-2 and J usage is TRBJ2-2, with no clear D. The CDR3 spans 15 residues. Germline CDR1 reads SGHAT; CDR2 reads FQNNGV. Trimming took 1 base from V and 2 from J, leaving 8 bases between them. The CDR3 is CASSLAQTNTGELFF. CDR3 sequence (DNA): TGTGCCAGCAGCTTAGCACAGACCAACACCGGGGAGCTGTTTTTT.

The V and J genes are TRBV18 and TRBJ2-3, with TRBD2 identical over 14 bases. The CDR3 contains 17 residues. Germline V gene data show CDR1 as KGHSH and CDR2 as LQKENI. Unmatched junction bases numbered 8, after V lost 6 bases and J lost 3 bases. For the CDR3, the DNA is TGTGCCAGCTCTCTTGGACTAGCGGGAGGTAAAACAGATACGCAGTATTTT. It translates to CASSLGLAGGKTDTQYF.

V usage is TRBV27 and J usage is TRBJ1-5; D possibly corresponds to TRBD1 (6 bases). The CDR3 has 18 residues. Deletions cut 3 bases from V and 0 bases from J, with 18 bases between. Germline V gene lookup returns CDR1 MNHEY and CDR2 SMNVEV (reference sequence). The DNA of the CDR3 is TGTGCCAGCAGTTTTAGCAGGGGATTGGGTCGTAGCAATCAGCCCCAGCATTTT. This encodes CASSFSRGLGRSNQPQHF.

The V call is TRBV11-1, the J call TRBJ1-2; no reliable D call. The V end lost 3 bases, the J end lost 1 base, and 12 bases lay between the germline ends. The germline V gene encodes CDR1 SGHAT and CDR2 FQDESV (reference sequence). The CDR3 has 15 amino acids. This CDR3 reads CASSLNRHFNYGYTF. In nucleotides, the CDR3 is TGTGCCAGCAGCTTGAACAGACACTTTAACTATGGCTACACCTTC.

The chain carries TRBV2 and TRBJ1-2, with TRBD1 matching over 10 bases. CDR3 size: 15 residues. Germline trimming cut 4 bases from V and 0 bases from J; bases unmatched to any gene: 2. Germline V lookup: CDR1 SNHLY, CDR2 FYNNEI. CDR3 sequence: CASSVDRGPNYGYTF. CDR3 nucleotide sequence: TGTGCCAGCAGTGTCGACAGGGGGCCTAACTATGGCTACACCTTC.

The rearrangement joins TRBV18 to TRBJ2-1, with 9 bases fitting TRBD2. The germline CDR1 and CDR2 sequences are KGHSH and LQKENI. The CDR3 length is 16 residues. With V trimmed by 4 bases and J by 10 bases, 14 bases remained unmatched. The CDR3 sequence is CASSLLESAGGGEQFF. CDR3 DNA sequence: TGTGCCAGCTCACTACTCGAGTCCGCGGGAGGGGGCGAGCAGTTCTTC.